This TCR beta chain was documented in a study of cytomegalovirus exposure and HLA in healthy donors. General study points: 164 TCR beta chains were listed as cytomegalovirus-associated.

Donors came from a validation cohort of approximately 110 subjects, distinct from the first 666-subject cohort. Details on this clone: Its antigen remains unidentified.

Germline V CDR1 and CDR2: MNHEY, SVGAGI. CDR3 length: 16 amino acids. The V gene lost 2 bases and the J gene lost 2 bases, with 15 bases spanning the gap. Repertoires were generated with immunoSEQ multiplex PCR, while TCRdb's copy carries only in-frame clones and drops some. The table has fewer than 200,000 clones, around nine tenths seen once. Sequencing was performed on PBMCs. This chain joins TRBV6-5 and TRBJ1-1; D ambiguous. This TCR was sampled from a man younger than 45 in good health and CMV-seropositive. The chain's CDR3 is CASSYATARPNTEAFF. CDR3 bases: TGTGCCAGCAGTTACGCAACGGCCCGACCTAACACTGAAGCTTTCTTT.